This T cell receptor (beta chain) came from a study of T cell responses to AZD1222 COVID-19 vaccine. Findings and caveats of the study: Recipients of AZD1222 seropositive at baseline numbered only 5 to 7. Females made up more of the donors, who were largely white British, and clonal diversity may have come out too low. Vaccine-associated CD4 TCRs spanned spike, dominant at 160-218 and 743-854.

In its sample, this clone was seen a few times. The antigen remains unidentified. TCRdb keeps only in-frame clones here, not all; method: immunoSEQ multiplex PCR. Of some 98,000 clones in the sample, less than 85% were seen once. Some second doses came at about 4 weeks and others at about 12 weeks; these were pooled. The TCR originated in an adult who received the AZD1222 COVID-19 vaccine. The sample consisted of peripheral blood, taken 28 days after the second AZD1222 dose.

CDR3 sequence reads: CASSESDSNQPQHF. CDR3 sequence (DNA): TGTGCCAGCAGTGAATCAGATAGCAATCAGCCCCAGCATTTT. V usage is TRBV2 and J usage is TRBJ1-5; no clear D. CDR1 and CDR2 from the germline V gene are SNHLY and FYNNEI. The CDR3 totals 14 residues. The V gene lost 2 bases and the J gene lost 0 bases, with 5 bases spanning the gap.